A selection of T cell receptor beta chains follows, all from one sample in a study of graft-versus-host responses after intestinal transplantation. Their cognate antigens are unknown. TCRdb's copy holds only in-frame clones and misses some; the assay was immunoSEQ multiplex PCR. Of approximately 100,000 clones in the sample, 85% to 90% were seen once. Sequences were derived from unstimulated CD4+ T cells sorted from spleen or lymph node cells, sampled before intestinal transplant. These receptors were taken from a human donor who received an intestinal transplant. CDR3s include the opening cysteine and the closing phenylalanine or tryptophan. A D gene is named only where the DNA matches it firmly. Expanded clones get a size class; other rows say once, few or many, or leave the size out.

TRBV2	once	TRBD2	TRBJ2-7	TGTGCCAGCACCAAGACTAGCGGGGGCTCCTACGAGCAGTACTTC	CASTKTSGGSYEQYF
TRBV9	.	TRBD2	TRBJ2-2	TGTGCCAGCAGCGCCCCTAGCGGGGGGGGCACCGGGGAGCTGTTTTTT	CASSAPSGGGTGELFF
TRBV6-1	.	.	TRBJ2-3	TGTGCCAGCAGCATTACCCGGGGGAGCACAGATACGCAGTATTTT	CASSITRGSTDTQYF
TRBV4-1	.	.	TRBJ2-1	TGCGCCAGCAGCCAAGAGGAGTTCTACAATGAGCAGTTCTTC	CASSQEEFYNEQFF
TRBV19	.	.	TRBJ1-1	TGTGCCAGTACCCTTATTGGGGGTAGGGGGGGTGAAGCTTTCTTT	CASTLIGGRGGEAFF
TRBV5-1	.	TRBD1	TRBJ1-4	TGCGCCAGCAGACAGGGGAGTGGTGAAAAACTGTTTTTT	CASRQGSGEKLFF
TRBV7-9	.	.	TRBJ2-5	TGTGCCAGCAGCTTACAGGGAGGAGGAGAGACCCAGTACTTC	CASSLQGGGETQYF
TRBV18	.	TRBD1	TRBJ2-7	TGTGCCAGCTCACACGGACAGGGGGCATGGGAGCAGTACTTC	CASSHGQGAWEQYF
TRBV6-5	.	.	TRBJ1-1	TGTGCCAGCAGTAGCGACAGGCTGAACACTGAAGCTTTCTTT	CASSSDRLNTEAFF
TRBV9	.	TRBD1	TRBJ1-2	TGTGCCAGCAGCGTAGGCGGGACAGGCCAACTAATATATGGCTACACCTTC	CASSVGGTGQLIYGYTF
TRBV9	.	TRBD2	TRBJ2-7	TGTGCCAGCAGCGAACTAGCGGGGGGGCCTCGGTACTTC	CASSELAGGPRYF
TRBV11-2	.	TRBD1	TRBJ1-6	TGTGCCAGCGGAAAGACAGGGATAACACCCCTCCACTTT	CASGKTGITPLHF
TRBV5-1	.	.	TRBJ2-7	TGCGCCAGCAGCTTGACCGGTCGCACTAACTACGAGCAGTACTTC	CASSLTGRTNYEQYF
TRBV6-5	.	TRBD1	TRBJ1-6	TGTGCCAGCACCACAGGGGGGCGGAATTCACCCCTCCACTTT	CASTTGGRNSPLHF
TRBV25-1	.	TRBD1	TRBJ2-7	TGTGCCAGCAGTCCCGCCGGGACAGGGAAGGCCTACGAGCAGTACTTC	CASSPAGTGKAYEQYF
TRBV9	.	.	TRBJ1-5	TGTGCCAGCAGCGTAGGACAGACAGATCAGCCCCAGCATTTT	CASSVGQTDQPQHF
TRBV18	.	.	TRBJ2-1	TGTGCCAGCTCATCCTACCTGAGCGAGCAGTTCTTC	CASSSYLSEQFF
TRBV6-5	few	TRBD1	TRBJ1-2	TGTGCCAGCAGTTATCGGGACAGGAGCTATGGCTACACCTTC	CASSYRDRSYGYTF
TRBV28	.	.	TRBJ1-5	TGTGCCAGCAGTTTGGGGGCCAGGGTCGGAGGTCAGCCCCAGCATTTT	CASSLGARVGGQPQHF
TRBV18	.	.	TRBJ1-1	TGTGCCAGCTCATCCGGGACAAGTGGGGGCACTGAAGCTTTCTTT	CASSSGTSGGTEAFF
TRBV5-4	.	TRBD2	TRBJ2-1	TGTGCCAGCAGCGAGCGGGGGGGCCTCGGCAATGAGCAGTTCTTC	CASSERGGLGNEQFF
TRBV25-1	.	.	TRBJ2-3	TGTGCCAGCAGTGAGTTCAGGGGAAACACAGATACGCAGTATTTT	CASSEFRGNTDTQYF
TRBV18	.	.	TRBJ1-3	TGTGCCAGCTCACACGCCGGGACAACGGCTGGAAACACCATATATTTT	CASSHAGTTAGNTIYF
TRBV6-1	.	.	TRBJ2-5	TGTGCCACCCAGTGGTCGGAGTACCAAGAGACCCAGTACTTC	CATQWSEYQETQYF
TRBV25-1	few	.	TRBJ1-2	TGTGCCAGCAGTGACCAGGGCCTTGGCTACACCTTC	CASSDQGLGYTF
TRBV5-1	.	.	TRBJ2-1	TGCGCCAGCAGCTTGTTTTCTCGGCCTAGCCTCGGGAATGAGCAGTTCTTC	CASSLFSRPSLGNEQFF
TRBV9	.	.	TRBJ2-5	TGTGCCAGCAGCGCGGACTACGGAGTGACCCAGTACTTC	CASSADYGVTQYF
TRBV18	.	TRBD1	TRBJ2-1	TGTGCCAGCTCACTCCCGTCGACAGGGGGCGTACAGTTCTTC	CASSLPSTGGVQFF
TRBV7-9	.	.	TRBJ1-4	TGTGCCAGCAGCTTAGCCGCAACTAATGAAAAACTGTTTTTT	CASSLAATNEKLFF
TRBV10-3	.	.	TRBJ1-2	TGTGCCATCAGTGAGGGCGGCGGGGGCTACACCTTC	CAISEGGGGYTF
TRBV6-5	.	.	TRBJ2-2	TGTGCCAGCAGTGCGGGGAGGTGGAACACCGGGGAGCTGTTTTTT	CASSAGRWNTGELFF
TRBV7-2	.	TRBD1	TRBJ1-2	TGTGCCAGCAGCTTCGGGACAGGGGCATATGGCTACACCTTC	CASSFGTGAYGYTF
TRBV12-1	.	.	TRBJ2-7	TGTGCCAGCAGCTGGCCCCCTCTAGTCCTCCCCTACGAGCAGTACTTC	CASSWPPLVLPYEQYF
TRBV18	.	.	TRBJ1-5	TGTGCCAGCTCACGAGGGGCCCCAGGGGTTGGCAATCAGCCCCAGCATTTT	CASSRGAPGVGNQPQHF
TRBV9	.	.	TRBJ1-1	TGTGCCAGCAGCGTAGTGGGAGTAACTGAAGCTTTCTTT	CASSVVGVTEAFF
TRBV6-6	.	.	TRBJ2-4	TGTGCCAGCAGCCCCGGGGGAGGGGGAAACATTCAGTACTTC	CASSPGGGGNIQYF
TRBV4-1	.	TRBD2	TRBJ2-2	TGCGCCAGCAGCCTGACTAGCGGGGAGGCCGGGGAGCTGTTTTTT	CASSLTSGEAGELFF
TRBV19	.	.	TRBJ2-2	TGTGCCAGCGGAGCGGCTAGGAACACCGGGGAGCTGTTTTTT	CASGAARNTGELFF
TRBV9	.	.	TRBJ2-1	TGTGCCAGCAGCGTAGGTGGGGGGACCTACAATGAGCAGTTCTTC	CASSVGGGTYNEQFF
TRBV7-9	.	TRBD1	TRBJ1-1	TGTGCCAGCAGCGTGCAGATAGGGGGCGCGGGCACTGAAGCTTTCTTT	CASSVQIGGAGTEAFF